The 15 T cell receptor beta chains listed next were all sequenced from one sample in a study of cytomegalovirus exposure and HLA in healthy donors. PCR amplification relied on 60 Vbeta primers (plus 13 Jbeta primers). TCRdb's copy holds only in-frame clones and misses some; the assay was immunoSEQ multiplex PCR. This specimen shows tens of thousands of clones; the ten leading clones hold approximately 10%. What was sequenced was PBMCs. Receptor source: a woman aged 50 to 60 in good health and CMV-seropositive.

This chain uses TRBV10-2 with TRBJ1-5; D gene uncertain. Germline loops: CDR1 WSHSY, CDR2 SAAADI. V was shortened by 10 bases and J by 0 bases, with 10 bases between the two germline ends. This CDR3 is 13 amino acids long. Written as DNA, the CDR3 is TGCGCCACTACCCCGAATAGCAATCAGCCCCAGCATTTT. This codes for CATTPNSNQPQHF.

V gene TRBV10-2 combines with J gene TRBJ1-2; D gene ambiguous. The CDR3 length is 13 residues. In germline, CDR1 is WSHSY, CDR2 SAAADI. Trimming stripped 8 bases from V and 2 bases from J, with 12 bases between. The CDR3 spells CASQEGINYGYTF. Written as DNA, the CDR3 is TGCGCCAGCCAGGAGGGTATCAACTATGGCTACACCTTC.

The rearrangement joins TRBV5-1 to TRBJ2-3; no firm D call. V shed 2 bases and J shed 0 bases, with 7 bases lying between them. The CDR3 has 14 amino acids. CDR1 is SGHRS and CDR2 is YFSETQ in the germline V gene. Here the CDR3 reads CASSFGPSTDTQYF. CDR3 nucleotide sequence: TGCGCCAGCAGCTTCGGTCCTAGCACAGATACGCAGTATTTT. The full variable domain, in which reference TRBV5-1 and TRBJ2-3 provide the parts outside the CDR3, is KAGVTQTPRYLIKTRGQQVTLSCSPISGHRSVSWYQQTPGQGLQFLFEYFSETQRNKGNFPGRFSGRQFSNSRSEMNVSTLELGDSALYLCASSFGPSTDTQYFGPGTRLTVL.

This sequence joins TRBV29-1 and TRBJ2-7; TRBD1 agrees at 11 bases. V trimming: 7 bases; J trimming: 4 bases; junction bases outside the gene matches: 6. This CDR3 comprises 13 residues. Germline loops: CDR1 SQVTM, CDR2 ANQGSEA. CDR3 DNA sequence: TGCAGCGCAACCCGGGACAGGGGGTACGAGCAGTACTTC. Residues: CSATRDRGYEQYF.

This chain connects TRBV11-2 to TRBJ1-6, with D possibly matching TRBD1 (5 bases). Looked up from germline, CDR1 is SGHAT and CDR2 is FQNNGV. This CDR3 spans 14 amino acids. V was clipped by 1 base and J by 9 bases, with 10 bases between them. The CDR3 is CASSLGGQGSPLHF. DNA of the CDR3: TGTGCCAGCAGCTTAGGGGGCCAGGGTTCACCCCTCCACTTT.

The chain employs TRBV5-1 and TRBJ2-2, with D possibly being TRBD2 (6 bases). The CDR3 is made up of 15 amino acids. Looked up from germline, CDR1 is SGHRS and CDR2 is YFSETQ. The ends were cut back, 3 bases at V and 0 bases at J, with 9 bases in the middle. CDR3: CASSSGGTNTGELFF. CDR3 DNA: TGCGCCAGCAGCTCCGGGGGAACGAACACCGGGGAGCTGTTTTTT.

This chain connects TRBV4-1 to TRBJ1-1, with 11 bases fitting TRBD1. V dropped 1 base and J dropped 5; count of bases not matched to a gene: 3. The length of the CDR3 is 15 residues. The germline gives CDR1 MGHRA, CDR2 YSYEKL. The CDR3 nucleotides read TGCGCCAGCAGCCAAGGGACAGGGGGCCGGACTGAAGCTTTCTTT. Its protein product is CASSQGTGGRTEAFF.

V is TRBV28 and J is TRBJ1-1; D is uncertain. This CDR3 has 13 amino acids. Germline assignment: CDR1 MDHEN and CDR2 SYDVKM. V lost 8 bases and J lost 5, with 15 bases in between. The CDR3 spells CASSGDEVTEAFF. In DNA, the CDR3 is TGTGCCAGCTCGGGAGATGAGGTTACTGAAGCTTTCTTT.

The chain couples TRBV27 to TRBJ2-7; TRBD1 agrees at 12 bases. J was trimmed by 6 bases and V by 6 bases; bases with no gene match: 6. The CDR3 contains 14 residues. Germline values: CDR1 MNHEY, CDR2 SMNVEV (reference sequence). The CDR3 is CASREGQGAVEQYF. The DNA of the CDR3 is TGTGCCAGCAGGGAGGGACAGGGGGCAGTCGAGCAGTACTTC.

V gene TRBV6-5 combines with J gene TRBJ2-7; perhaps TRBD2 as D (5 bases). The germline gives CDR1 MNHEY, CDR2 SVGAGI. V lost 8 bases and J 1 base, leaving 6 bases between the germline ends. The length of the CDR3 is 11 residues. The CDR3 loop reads CASGSSYEQYF. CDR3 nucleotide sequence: TGTGCCAGCGGGAGTTCCTACGAGCAGTACTTC.

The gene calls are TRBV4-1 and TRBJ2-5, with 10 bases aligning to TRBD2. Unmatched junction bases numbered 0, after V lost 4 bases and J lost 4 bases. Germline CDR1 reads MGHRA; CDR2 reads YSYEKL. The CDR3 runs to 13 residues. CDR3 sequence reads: CASSRLAGETQYF. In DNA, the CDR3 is TGCGCCAGCAGCCGACTAGCGGGAGAGACCCAGTACTTC.

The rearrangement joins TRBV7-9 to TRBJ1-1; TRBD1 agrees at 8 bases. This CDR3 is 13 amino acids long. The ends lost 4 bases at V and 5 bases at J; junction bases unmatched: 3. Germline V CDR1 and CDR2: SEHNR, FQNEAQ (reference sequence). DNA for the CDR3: TGTGCCAGCAGCTCCCGGACAGGGACTGAAGCTTTCTTT. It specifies CASSSRTGTEAFF.

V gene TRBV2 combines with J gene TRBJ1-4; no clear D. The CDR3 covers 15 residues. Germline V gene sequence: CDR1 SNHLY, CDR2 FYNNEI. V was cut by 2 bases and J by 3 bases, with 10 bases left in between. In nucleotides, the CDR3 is TGTGCCAGCAGTGAATCACGCGGTGCTAATGAAAAACTGTTTTTT. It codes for CASSESRGANEKLFF.

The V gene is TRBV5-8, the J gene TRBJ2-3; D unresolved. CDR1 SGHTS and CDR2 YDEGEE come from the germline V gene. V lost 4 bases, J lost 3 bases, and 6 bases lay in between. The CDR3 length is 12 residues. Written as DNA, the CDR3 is TGTGCCAGCAGCCAGATTACAGATACGCAGTATTTT. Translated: CASSQITDTQYF.

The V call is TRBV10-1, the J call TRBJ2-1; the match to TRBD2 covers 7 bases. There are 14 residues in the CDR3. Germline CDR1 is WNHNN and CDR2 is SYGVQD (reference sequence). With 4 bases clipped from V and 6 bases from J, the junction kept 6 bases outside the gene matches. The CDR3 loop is CASSGTGGCNEQFF. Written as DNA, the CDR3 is TGCGCCAGCAGTGGGACGGGAGGTTGCAATGAGCAGTTCTTC.